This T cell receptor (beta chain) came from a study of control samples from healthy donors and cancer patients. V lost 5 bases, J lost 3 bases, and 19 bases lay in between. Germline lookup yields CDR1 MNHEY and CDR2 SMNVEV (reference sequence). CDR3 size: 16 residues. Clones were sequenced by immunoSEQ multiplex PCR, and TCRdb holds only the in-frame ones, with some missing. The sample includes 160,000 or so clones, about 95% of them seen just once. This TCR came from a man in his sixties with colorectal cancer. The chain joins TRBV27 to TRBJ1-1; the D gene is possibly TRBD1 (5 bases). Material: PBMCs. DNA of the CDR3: TGTGCCAGCAGTATACTAAGCGGATTGGGGGACACTGAAGCTTTCTTT. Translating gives CASSILSGLGDTEAFF.